This T cell receptor beta chain is drawn from a study of blood T cells in healthy people across ages. Study at large: Capture via template switching afforded approximately one barcoded beta molecule per two T cells.

A J-beta primer mix and a sample-barcoded 5' primer were used in a second PCR of about 7 to 11 cycles. TCRdb itself ran the 5' RACE reads through MiXCR, one entry per CDR3 protein. The sample holds roughly 1,000,000 distinct CDR3 sequences; approximately 25% are singletons and the top ten take approximately 0.75%. This CDR3 is 14 amino acids long. Germline CDR1 SQVTM, CDR2 ANQGSEA. Deletions cut 3 bases from V and 3 bases from J, with 12 bases between. This clonotype was seen only a few times. These data also featured in a second study, about T cells of mothers and their children. That paper states: Amplification in the second PCR used the M1S primer, which added sample barcodes and 2-4 random nucleotides.

The chain has TRBV29-1 and TRBJ1-3; D unresolved. The sequencing sample was made of blood. This clonotype was sampled from a girl under 10 years old in good health. CDR3 in DNA: TGCAGCGTTGAGGGCTGGGGAGGTGGAAACACCATATATTTT. It is translated as CSVEGWGGGNTIYF.